This paragraph reports one T cell receptor beta chain. What it binds is not known. Vbeta (60) and Jbeta (13) primers were used in the PCR. Clones were sequenced by immunoSEQ multiplex PCR, and TCRdb holds only the in-frame ones, with some missing. The sample lists around 110,000 clones, over 65% occurring once. The CDR3 consists of 15 residues. From germline, CDR1 is LNHNV and CDR2 YYDKDF (reference sequence). Losses at the gene ends were 5 bases for V and 6 bases for J; bases not matched to a gene: 13. These data come from a study of cytomegalovirus exposure and HLA in healthy donors. Study background: Earlier, fewer than 140 million unique TCR beta sequences were recovered from about 170 million T cells by an analysis. Study-level findings and limits: TRBV6-2, TRBV6-3 and some other V segments were unresolvable in 87-base-pair reads. Many donors carried some public TCRs, although rarity characterized most TCR sequences.

The material sequenced was PBMCs. V is TRBV15 and J is TRBJ2-7, with 7 bases lining up with TRBD2. The sequence came from a woman between 40 and 55 years old in good health and CMV-seropositive. CDR3 region: CATSDGRTPGSEQYF. CDR3 nucleotide sequence: TGTGCCACCAGCGACGGGAGGACCCCCGGGTCCGAGCAGTACTTC.